The clone carrying this T cell receptor (beta chain) has more than one count but fewer than ten. TCRdb independently ran MiXCR on the RT-PCR reads; one entry per CDR3 protein. The table shows about 540,000 distinct CDR3 sequences, with around 21% occurring only once. This entry is derived from a study of response to subunit inactivated influenza vaccine. Germline loops: CDR1 MDHEN, CDR2 SYDVKM. Trimming took off 7 bases at V and 2 bases at J, with 11 bases between the two ends. This CDR3 has 13 residues. In addition, the sample was reused for a study of T cells expressing NK-cell markers. This second report adds: UMI-tagged 5'RACE template switching yielded the TCR beta cDNA.

The receptor was isolated from a man aged 50 to 60 who received an inactivated influenza vaccine. The chain recombines TRBV28 with TRBJ1-2, with D perhaps matching TRBD1 (5 bases). Here the sequenced sample was CD4+ T cells sorted from PBMCs, taken roughly 13 days after vaccination. The CDR3 loop is CASKLRVNYGYTF. In DNA form, the CDR3 reads TGTGCCAGCAAGCTCAGGGTAAACTATGGCTACACCTTC.